This T cell receptor (beta chain) came from a study of response to subunit inactivated influenza vaccine. Study results and caveats: Each seasonal influenza vaccination recruits few new T cells, the authors suggested.

V shed 2 bases and J shed 2 bases, with 19 bases lying between them. The CDR3 extends over 19 amino acids. Germline V gene lookup returns CDR1 MNHEY and CDR2 SMNVEV (reference sequence). One entry per CDR3 protein, called by TCRdb with MiXCR from the RT-PCR reads. The data show some 300,000 distinct CDR3 sequences, about 20% seen once. Only one count was recorded for this clonotype. What it binds is unknown. The specimen comprised PBMCs from blood, sampled 21 months after vaccination. The gene calls are TRBV27 and TRBJ1-6; a possible D gene is TRBD1 (5 bases). This TCR was recovered from a man aged 50 to 75 who received an inactivated influenza vaccine. The CDR3: CASSLGRAVQMTYNSPLHF. The CDR3 nucleotides are TGTGCCAGCAGTTTAGGCAGGGCCGTGCAAATGACCTATAATTCACCCCTCCACTTT.